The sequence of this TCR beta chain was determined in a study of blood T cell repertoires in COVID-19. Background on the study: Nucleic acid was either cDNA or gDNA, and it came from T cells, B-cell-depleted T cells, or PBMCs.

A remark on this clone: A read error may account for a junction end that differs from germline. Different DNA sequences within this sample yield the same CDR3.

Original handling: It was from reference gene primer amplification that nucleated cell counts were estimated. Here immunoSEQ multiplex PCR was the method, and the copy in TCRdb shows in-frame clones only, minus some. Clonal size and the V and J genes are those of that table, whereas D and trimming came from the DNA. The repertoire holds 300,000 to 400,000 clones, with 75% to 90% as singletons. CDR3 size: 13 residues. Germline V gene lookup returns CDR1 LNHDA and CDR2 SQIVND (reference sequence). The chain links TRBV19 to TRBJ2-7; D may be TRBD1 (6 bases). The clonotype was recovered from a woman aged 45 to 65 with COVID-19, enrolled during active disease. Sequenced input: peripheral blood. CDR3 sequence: CASSKQGSHEQYF. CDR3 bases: TGTGCCAGTAGTAAACAGGGCTCCCACGAGCAGTACTTC.